Shown below are 32 T cell receptor beta chains from a single sample sequenced in a study of blood T cell repertoires in COVID-19. Repertoires were generated with immunoSEQ multiplex PCR, while TCRdb's copy carries only in-frame clones and drops some. The sample gives tens of thousands of clones, around four fifths of which show up once; about 15% is in the top ten. The sequencing sample was made of peripheral blood. Receptors originate from a woman aged 55-69 years with acute or convalescent COVID-19.

This chain connects TRBV11-3 to TRBJ2-6; 11 bases agree with TRBD1. V lost 8 bases, J lost 0 bases, and 9 bases stayed unmatched. The CDR3 has 18 amino acids. Germline V gives CDR1 SGHNT, CDR2 YENEEA. The CDR3 loop is CASGGGQGVPSGANVLTF. The CDR3 nucleotides read TGTGCCAGCGGGGGGGGACAGGGGGTCCCCTCTGGGGCCAACGTCCTGACTTTC.

The V and J genes are TRBV30 and TRBJ2-5; no reliable D call. From germline, CDR1 is GTSNPN and CDR2 SVGIG (reference sequence). Trimming left V 2 bases short and J 5 bases short, with 15 bases between. This CDR3 has 14 amino acids. CDR3 bases: TGTGCCTGGAGTCCCTTGGGCGTCTGGGAGACCCAGTACTTC. Translated, it gives CAWSPLGVWETQYF. Based on the CDR3 plus reference TRBV30 and TRBJ2-5, the full variable domain is SQTIHQWPATLVQPVGSPLSLECTVEGTSNPNLYWYRQAAGRGLQLLFYSVGIGQISSEVPQNLSASRPQDRQFILSSKKLLLSDSGFYLCAWSPLGVWETQYFGPGTRLLVL.

The genes are TRBV7-8 and TRBJ1-5; TRBD1 is a possible D gene (6 bases). Trimming shortened V by 3 bases and J by 0 bases, and 12 bases separated the two germline ends. The CDR3 is made up of 16 amino acids. Per germline, CDR1 SGHVS and CDR2 FQNEAQ. CDR3 coding DNA: TGTGCCAGCAGCTTGGGGGCGCTCAATAGCAATCAGCCCCAGCATTTT. This sequence encodes CASSLGALNSNQPQHF.

The chain joins TRBV5-4 to TRBJ2-1, with 14 bases lining up with TRBD2. The CDR3 sequence is 16 residues long. Per germline, CDR1 SGHNT and CDR2 YYREEE (reference sequence). Unmatched junction bases numbered 4, after V lost 3 bases and J lost 5 bases. This chain's CDR3 is CASSSGLAGANNEQFF. CDR3 DNA sequence: TGTGCCAGCAGCTCGGGACTAGCGGGGGCGAACAATGAGCAGTTCTTC.

The rearrangement uses TRBV6-6 and TRBJ1-2; tentative D call: TRBD1 (5 bases). CDR3 length: 15 residues. The V gene lost 6 bases and the J gene lost 0 bases, with 14 bases spanning the gap. Per germline, CDR1 MNHNY and CDR2 SVGAGI (reference sequence). This chain's CDR3 is CASSPPGISNYGYTF. Here the CDR3 DNA reads TGTGCCAGCAGCCCCCCAGGGATTTCTAACTATGGCTACACCTTC.

This chain uses TRBV5-1 with TRBJ1-1; D is undetermined. Germline CDR1 reads SGHRS; CDR2 reads YFSETQ. The CDR3 consists of 14 residues. V lost 10 bases, J lost 2 bases, and 18 bases lay in between. The CDR3 spells CAVWRVERNTEAFF. The CDR3, as DNA: TGCGCCGTTTGGAGGGTCGAGCGAAACACTGAAGCTTTCTTT.

This sequence joins TRBV11-3 and TRBJ2-1; TRBD1 is a possible D gene (5 bases). The CDR3 is 14 amino acids. Between the trimmed V and J ends, which lost 7 bases and 7 bases, there was a span of 17 bases. Germline V gene sequence: CDR1 SGHNT, CDR2 YENEEA. CDR3 sequence: CASTITGRANEQFF. The DNA of the CDR3 is TGTGCCAGCACCATAACGGGCAGGGCGAATGAGCAGTTCTTC.

CDR3 in amino acids: CASSLGQRVNYGYTF. The CDR3 bases are TGTGCCAGCAGCTTGGGTCAGCGCGTTAACTATGGCTACACCTTC. The chain has TRBV5-4 and TRBJ1-2; D remains unclear. Looked up from germline, CDR1 is SGHNT and CDR2 is YYREEE (reference sequence). The length of the CDR3 is 15 residues. The V and J ends lost 0 bases and 1 base respectively, with 10 bases between them. The whole variable domain, remainder taken from reference TRBV5-4 and TRBJ1-2, is ETGVTQSPTHLIKTRGQQVTLRCSSQSGHNTVSWYQQALGQGPQFIFQYYREEENGRGNFPPRFSGLQFPNYSSELNVNALELDDSALYLCASSLGQRVNYGYTFGSGTRLTVV.

The chain combines TRBV11-2 with TRBJ2-1; D possibly corresponds to TRBD1 (5 bases). In germline, CDR1 is SGHAT, CDR2 FQNNGV. The CDR3 is 12 amino acids. V lost 6 bases and J 9 bases, leaving 12 bases between the germline ends. The CDR3 DNA follows: TGTGCCAGCAGTCCTAACAGGTTTGAGCAGTTCTTC. Encoded protein: CASSPNRFEQFF.

This clone was recorded only once. CDR3 sequence reads: CASTPIRQGHIYEQFF. In DNA form, the CDR3 reads TGTGCCAGCACCCCAATACGTCAGGGACACATCTATGAGCAGTTCTTC. The J gene is TRBJ2-1, the V gene TRBV27, with a possible D match to TRBD1 (6 bases). Germline CDR1 reads MNHEY; CDR2 reads SMNVEV (reference sequence). V was clipped by 7 bases and J by 8 bases, with 24 bases between them. The CDR3 is made up of 16 amino acids.

V and J are TRBV9 and TRBJ1-3; perhaps TRBD1 as D (5 bases). Germline V gene data show CDR1 as SGDLS and CDR2 as YYNGEE. CDR3 length: 16 amino acids. The V gene lost 3 bases and the J gene lost 0 bases, with 13 bases spanning the gap. The CDR3 region is CASSGRTSSSGNTIYF. The CDR3 DNA is TGTGCCAGCAGCGGACGGACATCCAGCTCTGGAAACACCATATATTTT.

V gene TRBV6-1 combines with J gene TRBJ2-1, with a weak D call TRBD1 (5 bases). The CDR3 has 16 amino acids. Germline V gives CDR1 MNHNS, CDR2 SASEGT. The V end lost 3 bases, the J end lost 5 bases, and 17 bases lay between the germline ends. The DNA of the CDR3 is TGTGCCAGCAGTGATTGGACACCAGCAACTCACAATGAGCAGTTCTTC. Its translation: CASSDWTPATHNEQFF.

The genes are TRBV3-1 (or the pseudogene TRBV3-2) and TRBJ2-1; 10 bases are shared with TRBD2. CDR3 size: 15 residues. V trimming: 5 bases; J trimming: 7 bases; junction bases outside the gene matches: 8. The germline V gene encodes CDR1 LGHDT and CDR2 YNNKEL (reference sequence). The CDR3 protein is CASSKAGGPSNEQFF. The CDR3 region has the DNA TGTGCCAGCAGCAAAGCGGGGGGGCCGTCAAATGAGCAGTTCTTC.

This rearrangement joins TRBV7-2 to TRBJ1-5; tentative D call: TRBD1 (6 bases). CDR1 is SGHTA, CDR2 FQGNSA, per germline. The CDR3 spans 13 residues. Trimming took 5 bases from V and 7 from J, leaving 12 bases between them. The chain's CDR3 is CASSTYRDQPQHF. The CDR3 DNA reads as TGTGCCAGCAGCACATACAGGGACCAGCCCCAGCATTTT.

V usage is TRBV10-3 and J usage is TRBJ2-7; 8 bases agree with TRBD1. Germline loops: CDR1 ENHRY, CDR2 SYGVKD. This CDR3 is built from 12 residues. The V and J ends lost 10 bases and 4 bases, in that order; junction bases with no gene match: 6. The CDR3 nucleotides are TGTGCCAAAACTGGGACAGGATACGAGCAGTACTTC. This encodes CAKTGTGYEQYF.

This chain links TRBV7-4 with TRBJ1-4; no clear D. The V gene's germline CDR1 is SGHVT and CDR2 SQSDAQ. V was clipped by 5 bases and J by 2 bases, with 9 bases between them. This CDR3 has 14 residues. The CDR3 nucleotides are TGTGCCAGCAGCGCTAGTACGACTAATGAAAAACTGTTTTTT. This gives the protein CASSASTTNEKLFF. Using reference TRBV7-4 and TRBJ1-4 for the parts outside the CDR3, the full variable domain is GAGVSQSPRYKVAKRGRDVALRCDSISGHVTLYWYRQTLGQGSEVLTYSQSDAQRDKSGRPSGRFSAERPERSVSTLKIQRTEQGDSAVYLCASSASTTNEKLFFGSGTQLSVL.

The chain recombines TRBV19 with TRBJ1-1; tentatively, D is TRBD1 (5 bases). The V gene lost 3 bases and the J gene lost 4 bases, with 18 bases spanning the gap. CDR1 and CDR2 from the germline V gene are LNHDA and SQIVND (reference sequence). The CDR3 length is 16 residues. The CDR3 nucleotides read TGTGCCAGTAGTATGGGTCCGGGGGACCTTGGCACTGAAGCTTTCTTT. It specifies CASSMGPGDLGTEAFF.

The chain couples TRBV6-5 to TRBJ1-6; TRBD1 agrees at 7 bases. V shed 4 bases and J 9 bases; nucleotides not matched to a gene: 9. Per the germline V gene, CDR1 is MNHEY and CDR2 is SVGAGI. The CDR3 loop spans 15 amino acids. CDR3: CASSSGGAGGSPLHF. In DNA form, the CDR3 reads TGTGCCAGCAGTTCGGGGGGGGCAGGGGGTTCACCCCTCCACTTT.

The J gene is TRBJ2-1, the V gene TRBV5-1, with D possibly TRBD1 on 5 matching bases. Germline V CDR1 and CDR2: SGHRS, YFSETQ. V was trimmed by 0 bases and J by 1 base, leaving 11 bases between them. CDR3 size: 16 residues. CDR3: CASSLGQGYSYNEQFF. Here the CDR3 DNA reads TGCGCCAGCAGCTTGGGGCAGGGATATTCCTACAATGAGCAGTTCTTC.

The chain is built from TRBV27 and TRBJ2-1, with TRBD2 identical over 8 bases. CDR1 and CDR2 (germline): MNHEY, SMNVEV (reference sequence). Trimming took 3 bases from V and 9 from J; bases not matched to a gene: 7. The CDR3 is made up of 14 amino acids. This CDR3 reads CASSFLAGPSEQFF. The CDR3 DNA reads TGTGCCAGCAGTTTCCTAGCGGGCCCAAGTGAGCAGTTCTTC.

The genes are TRBV6-6 and TRBJ1-5; 9 positions match TRBD1. Germline V gene data show CDR1 as MNHNY and CDR2 as SVGAGI (reference sequence). This CDR3 is built from 17 residues. The ends lost 5 bases at V and 8 bases at J; junction bases unmatched: 16. The CDR3 loop reads CASSPRVGQGSSEPQHF. CDR3 in DNA: TGTGCCAGCAGTCCACGAGTAGGACAGGGGTCAAGCGAGCCCCAGCATTTT.

This chain uses TRBV10-2 with TRBJ2-1; 12 nucleotides match TRBD2. V gave up 6 bases and J gave up 7 bases; unmatched junction bases: 10. The CDR3 length is 16 residues. Germline V gives CDR1 WSHSY, CDR2 SAAADI. The CDR3 region has the DNA TGCGCCAGCAGGCGGTCTAGCGGGAGGGAAGGGAATGAGCAGTTCTTC. Encoded protein: CASRRSSGREGNEQFF.

The chain carries TRBV27 and TRBJ2-3; TRBD2 might be the D (5 bases). Looked up from germline, CDR1 is MNHEY and CDR2 is SMNVEV (reference sequence). V was clipped by 7 bases and J by 4 bases, with 24 bases between them. There are 17 residues in the CDR3. The CDR3 DNA reads TGTGCCAGCAAACATCTCGTAGCGCCCGAGCTCGCAGATACGCAGTATTTT. This translates into CASKHLVAPELADTQYF.

The chain links TRBV7-2 to TRBJ1-5; D gene uncertain. The CDR3 runs to 15 residues. Germline V gene sequence: CDR1 SGHTA, CDR2 FQGNSA. With 5 bases removed from V and 4 bases from J, the gap between germline ends came to 15 bases. CDR3 bases: TGTGCCAGCAGCCCCGGCGACTTTGGGAATCAGCCCCAGCATTTT. Protein product: CASSPGDFGNQPQHF. The variable domain in full, completed from reference TRBV7-2 and TRBJ1-5, reads GAGVSQSPSNKVTEKGKDVELRCDPISGHTALYWYRQSLGQGLEFLIYFQGNSAPDKSGLPSDRFSAERTGGSVSTLTIQRTQQEDSAVYLCASSPGDFGNQPQHFGDGTRLSIL.

V is TRBV25-1 and J is TRBJ2-1; 8 nucleotides agree with TRBD2. After removal of 6 bases from V and 9 bases from J, the junction contained 13 bases not matched to a gene. The CDR3 sequence is 15 residues long. Germline CDR1 MGHDK, CDR2 SYGVNS. The CDR3 coding sequence is TGTGCCAGCAGCGGCGGAGCGGGAGTTATTGGTGAGCAGTTCTTC. The encoded protein is CASSGGAGVIGEQFF.

V and J are TRBV5-1 and TRBJ2-7, with 11 bases matching TRBD1. Germline CDR1 reads SGHRS; CDR2 reads YFSETQ. Trimming took 4 bases from V and 8 from J; bases not matched to a gene: 11. This CDR3 region has 15 residues. The CDR3 DNA reads as TGCGCCAGCAGCGGCGGGACAGGGGGTTCCCTCAAGCAGTACTTC. Encoded protein: CASSGGTGGSLKQYF.

The chain uses TRBV5-4 and TRBJ2-7; 8 bases are a match to TRBD1. J was trimmed by 1 base and V by 6 bases; bases with no gene match: 9. The germline V gene has CDR1 SGHNT and CDR2 YYREEE (reference sequence). This CDR3 contains 15 residues. CDR3 coding DNA: TGTGCCAGCACCTCAGGGGGCGCTGCGTCCTACGAGCAGTACTTC. The encoded protein is CASTSGGAASYEQYF.

The CDR3 loop is CASSQERRDHTDTQYF. CDR3 DNA: TGTGCCAGCAGCCAAGAGAGGCGGGACCACACAGATACGCAGTATTTT. The chain couples TRBV3-1 (or the pseudogene TRBV3-2) to TRBJ2-3, with D possibly being TRBD2 (6 bases). Germline-derived CDR1 and CDR2 are LGHDT and YNNKEL (reference sequence). The CDR3 is made up of 16 amino acids. Deletions cut 0 bases from V and 2 bases from J, with 12 bases between.

This chain joins TRBV5-4 and TRBJ1-1; possibly TRBD1 for D (6 bases). V dropped 2 bases and J dropped 4 bases, with 15 bases sitting between them. The CDR3 spans 15 residues. CDR1 and CDR2 (germline): SGHNT, YYREEE (reference sequence). The CDR3 DNA sequence: TGTGCCAGCAGCTTAGGCAGGGGTGGCGGCACTGAAGCTTTCTTT. Translation gives CASSLGRGGGTEAFF. Full variable domain (remainder filled in from reference TRBV5-4 and TRBJ1-1): ETGVTQSPTHLIKTRGQQVTLRCSSQSGHNTVSWYQQALGQGPQFIFQYYREEENGRGNFPPRFSGLQFPNYSSELNVNALELDDSALYLCASSLGRGGGTEAFFGQGTRLTVV.

This chain connects TRBV27 to TRBJ1-4; the match to TRBD1 covers 9 bases. Germline V CDR1 and CDR2: MNHEY, SMNVEV (reference sequence). V shed 5 bases, J shed 7 bases, and the junction held 8 bases outside the gene matches. The CDR3 runs to 15 residues. The CDR3 DNA sequence: TGTGCCAGCAGTCAACCGGGACAGGGCAGTGAAAAACTGTTTTTT. Its translation is CASSQPGQGSEKLFF.

The V call is TRBV5-1, the J call TRBJ2-7; 7 nucleotides agree with TRBD1. V lost 2 bases to trimming and J lost 0 bases; unmatched junction nucleotides: 8. The CDR3 has 16 residues. Germline CDR1 SGHRS, CDR2 YFSETQ. The CDR3 sequence is CASSFTTGDHSYEQYF. DNA of the CDR3: TGCGCCAGCAGCTTTACCACAGGGGACCACTCCTACGAGCAGTACTTC.

The chain joins TRBV14 to TRBJ2-7; possible D gene TRBD1, 7 bases. The germline CDR1 and CDR2 sequences are SGHDN and FVKESK. Deletions cut 4 bases from V and 4 bases from J, with 23 bases between. The CDR3 spans 17 residues. Here the CDR3 reads CASSPREFETGRYEQYF. CDR3 DNA: TGTGCCAGCAGCCCGAGGGAGTTCGAGACAGGGAGGTACGAGCAGTACTTC.